This T cell receptor (beta chain) comes out of a study of tumor-infiltrating lymphocytes in oesophageal squamous cell carcinoma. TCRdb itself ran the PCR reads through MiXCR, one entry per CDR3 protein. The sample gives approximately 9,600 distinct CDR3 sequences, under 65% of which show up once; approximately 38% is in the top ten. Germline values: CDR1 SGHVS, CDR2 FQNEAQ. The CDR3 is 13 amino acids. V lost 4 bases and J lost 2, with 8 bases in between. This clonotype was observed once. This sequence was found in a female donor with esophageal squamous cell carcinoma. This chain uses TRBV7-8 with TRBJ2-5, with no clear D. The sample consisted of esophageal tumor tissue. In DNA, the CDR3 is TGTGCCAGCAGCTCCGACATACAAGAGACCCAGTACTTC. This codes for CASSSDIQETQYF. Full variable domain (rest looked up from reference TRBV7-8 and TRBJ2-5): GAGVSQSPRYKVAKRGQDVALRCDPISGHVSLFWYQQALGQGPEFLTYFQNEAQLDKSGLPSDRFFAERPEGSVSTLKIQRTQQEDSAVYLCASSSDIQETQYFGPGTRLLVL.